Presented here are 17 T cell receptor beta chains from one specimen sequenced in a study of blood T cell repertoires in COVID-19. Data came from immunoSEQ multiplex PCR; TCRdb stores just in-frame clones and leaves some out. This table has 150,000 or so clones, 80% appearing once. Sequenced input: PBMCs or T cells enriched from blood (not recorded which). These receptors were collected from a woman aged 55-69 years who had recovered from COVID-19.

This chain connects TRBV3-1 (or the pseudogene TRBV3-2) to TRBJ1-1; 10 nucleotides agree with TRBD1. Germline V CDR1 and CDR2: LGHDT, YNNKEL (reference sequence). There are 14 residues in the CDR3. The ends lost 7 bases at V and 1 base at J; junction bases unmatched: 3. CDR3 loop: CASTRDRGNTEAFF. CDR3 DNA sequence: TGTGCCAGCACCCGGGACAGGGGGAACACTGAAGCTTTCTTT.

The chain joins TRBV25-1 to TRBJ1-2; D not certain. Germline CDR1 reads MGHDK; CDR2 reads SYGVNS. V dropped 5 bases and J dropped 1 base, with 8 bases sitting between them. The CDR3 consists of 13 residues. The CDR3 here is CASSHGINYGYTF. The CDR3 region has the DNA TGTGCCAGCAGTCATGGCATTAACTATGGCTACACCTTC.

This clone was observed a handful of times. V is TRBV7-6 and J is TRBJ1-2, with TRBD1 as a possible D gene (6 bases). The CDR3 consists of 13 residues. Trimming left V 2 bases short and J 8 bases short, with 12 bases between. In germline, CDR1 is SGHVS, CDR2 FNYEAQ. The chain's CDR3 is CASSLSRGGGYTF. In DNA, the CDR3 is TGTGCCAGCAGCTTAAGTCGAGGGGGAGGCTACACCTTC.

The chain couples TRBV5-5 to TRBJ1-1; 9 nucleotides line up with TRBD1. Germline V gene lookup returns CDR1 SGHKS and CDR2 YYEKEE (reference sequence). The junction had 8 bases not matched to a gene; V was cut back by 4 bases and J by 4 bases. The length of the CDR3 is 15 residues. The CDR3 coding sequence is TGTGCCAGCAGCGCACAGACAGGGGGGAGCACTGAAGCTTTCTTT. This translates into CASSAQTGGSTEAFF.

The V call is TRBV12-3 or TRBV12-4, the J call TRBJ2-1, with a tentative D call TRBD1 (6 bases). This CDR3 is 13 amino acids long. V shed 4 bases and J shed 5 bases, with 9 bases lying between them. The CDR3 sequence: CASSSGQHNEQFF. CDR3 in DNA: TGTGCCAGCAGTTCCGGACAGCACAATGAGCAGTTCTTC.

The CDR3 here is CASSQDLNGYTF. CDR3 sequence (DNA): TGTGCCAGCAGCCAAGATCTAAACGGCTACACCTTC. V and J are TRBV3-1 (or the pseudogene TRBV3-2) and TRBJ1-2; D remains ambiguous. Germline loops: CDR1 LGHDT, CDR2 YNNKEL (reference sequence). With 0 bases removed from V and 8 bases from J, the gap between germline ends came to 7 bases. This CDR3 comprises 12 residues.

The chain couples TRBV9 to TRBJ2-1; 13 bases agree with TRBD2. Germline V gene data show CDR1 as SGDLS and CDR2 as YYNGEE. J gave up 7 bases and V 0 bases, and 4 bases lay outside the gene matches. The CDR3 contains 16 residues. The chain's CDR3 is CASSVGLAGGENEQFF. CDR3 sequence (DNA): TGTGCCAGCAGCGTAGGACTAGCGGGGGGAGAAAATGAGCAGTTCTTC.

CDR3 loop: CASSPGLATNTQYF. Written as DNA, the CDR3 is TGTGCCAGCAGCCCAGGACTAGCTACGAATACGCAGTATTTT. J is TRBJ2-3 and V is TRBV13, with 8 bases lining up with TRBD2. There are 14 residues in the CDR3. The V segment lost 5 bases and the J segment 7 bases; nucleotides outside the gene matches: 8. Germline V gene data show CDR1 as PRHDT and CDR2 as FYEKMQ (reference sequence). Complete variable domain (other parts from reference TRBV13 and TRBJ2-3): AAGVIQSPRHLIKEKRETATLKCYPIPRHDTVYWYQQGPGQDPQFLISFYEKMQSDKGSIPDRFSAQQFSDYHSELNMSSLELGDSALYFCASSPGLATNTQYFGPGTRLTVL.

In its sample, this clone was seen a few times. The chain combines TRBV10-1 with TRBJ2-5, with 12 bases matching TRBD2. Unmatched junction bases numbered 5, after V lost 2 bases and J lost 1 base. Germline CDR1 WNHNN, CDR2 SYGVQD (reference sequence). This CDR3 region has 17 residues. CDR3 sequence: CASSEGKTSGGQETQYF. The DNA for the CDR3 is TGCGCCAGCAGTGAGGGCAAGACTAGCGGGGGCCAAGAGACCCAGTACTTC.

The rearrangement joins TRBV6-5 to TRBJ2-3; D uncertain. The germline gives CDR1 MNHEY, CDR2 SVGAGI. There are 13 residues in the CDR3. Trimming cost V 6 bases and J 2 bases, with 9 bases left between them. The CDR3 spells CASSRDTTDTQYF. The CDR3 bases are TGTGCCAGCAGCCGCGACACCACAGATACGCAGTATTTT.

The gene calls are TRBV6-5 and TRBJ1-1; D unresolved. This CDR3 is 13 amino acids long. V was pared by 6 bases and J by 2 bases, with 10 bases between. Germline CDR1 reads MNHEY; CDR2 reads SVGAGI. The CDR3, as DNA: TGTGCCAGCAGGCTAGACGGCAACACTGAAGCTTTCTTT. This translates into CASRLDGNTEAFF.

This clone was detected a few times. V usage is TRBV6-5 and J usage is TRBJ1-6; maybe TRBD1 (6 bases). Germline values: CDR1 MNHEY, CDR2 SVGAGI. Trimming left V 7 bases short and J 1 base short, with 8 bases between. CDR3 size: 14 residues. The CDR3 nucleotides are TGTGCCAGCACCGGACAGTCCTATAATTCACCCCTCCACTTT. This gives the protein CASTGQSYNSPLHF.

Only one count was recorded for this clone. This chain joins TRBV5-4 and TRBJ1-2; perhaps TRBD1 as D (5 bases). V was shortened by 2 bases and J by 5 bases, with 10 bases between the two germline ends. In germline, CDR1 is SGHNT, CDR2 YYREEE (reference sequence). The CDR3 has 13 residues. The CDR3 DNA reads as TGTGCCAGCAGCTTCGGGGGGGAATATGGCTACACCTTC. This sequence encodes CASSFGGEYGYTF.

The chain recombines TRBV5-4 with TRBJ2-5, with TRBD1 identical over 7 bases. The CDR3 sequence is 14 residues long. Unmatched junction bases numbered 4, after V lost 2 bases and J lost 3 bases. Germline V lookup: CDR1 SGHNT, CDR2 YYREEE (reference sequence). CDR3 DNA sequence: TGTGCCAGCAGCTTTGGGACAGCGAAAGAGACCCAGTACTTC. Translating it yields CASSFGTAKETQYF.

The chain combines TRBV9 with TRBJ1-5; D is uncertain. Germline CDR1 and CDR2: SGDLS and YYNGEE. Trimming pared 3 bases from V and 10 bases from J, leaving 14 bases between. The length of the CDR3 is 13 residues. The CDR3 loop is CASSADPGNPQHF. Written as DNA, the CDR3 is TGTGCCAGCAGCGCCGACCCGGGGAATCCCCAGCATTTT. Full variable domain (outside the CDR3, taken from reference TRBV9 and TRBJ1-5): DSGVTQTPKHLITATGQRVTLRCSPRSGDLSVYWYQQSLDQGLQFLIQYYNGEERAKGNILERFSAQQFPDLHSELNLSSLELGDSALYFCASSADPGNPQHFGDGTRLSIL.

This chain links TRBV2 with TRBJ1-3, with D maybe TRBD1 (6 bases). The CDR3 length is 15 residues. Germline CDR1 and CDR2: SNHLY and FYNNEI. Trimming removed 7 bases at V and 1 base at J, with 14 bases between. The CDR3 reads CASTIDRLSGNTIYF. The CDR3 coding sequence is TGTGCCAGCACTATAGACAGGCTGTCTGGAAACACCATATATTTT.

The chain has TRBV11-3 and TRBJ2-3, with a tentative D call TRBD2 (7 bases). The V gene lost 5 bases and the J gene lost 1 base, with 13 bases spanning the gap. This CDR3 region has 15 residues. Germline-derived CDR1 and CDR2 are SGHNT and YENEEA. The CDR3 DNA sequence: TGTGCCAGCAGCCAGGGGAGGGCCCGCACAGATACGCAGTATTTT. Translated: CASSQGRARTDTQYF. Complete variable domain (other parts from reference TRBV11-3 and TRBJ2-3): EAGVVQSPRYKIIEKKQPVAFWCNPISGHNTLYWYLQNLGQGPELLIRYENEEAVDDSQLPKDRFSAERLKGVDSTLKIQPAELGDSAVYLCASSQGRARTDTQYFGPGTRLTVL.